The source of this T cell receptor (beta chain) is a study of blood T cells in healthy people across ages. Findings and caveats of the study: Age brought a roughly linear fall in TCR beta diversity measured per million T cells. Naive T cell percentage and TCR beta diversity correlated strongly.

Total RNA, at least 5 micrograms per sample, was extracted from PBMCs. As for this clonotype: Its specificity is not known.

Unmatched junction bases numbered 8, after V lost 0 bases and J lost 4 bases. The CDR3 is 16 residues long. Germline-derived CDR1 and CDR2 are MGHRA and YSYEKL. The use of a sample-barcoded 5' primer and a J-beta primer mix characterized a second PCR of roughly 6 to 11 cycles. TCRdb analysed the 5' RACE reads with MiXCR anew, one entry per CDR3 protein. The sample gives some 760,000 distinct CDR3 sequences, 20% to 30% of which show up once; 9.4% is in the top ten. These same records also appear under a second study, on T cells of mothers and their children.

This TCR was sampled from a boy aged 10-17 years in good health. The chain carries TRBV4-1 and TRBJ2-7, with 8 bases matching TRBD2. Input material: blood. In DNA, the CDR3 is TGCGCCAGCAGCCAAGAAGGAGACGGGAGGGCGTACGAGCAGTACTTC. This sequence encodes CASSQEGDGRAYEQYF.